This T cell receptor (beta chain) derives from a study of T cells after yellow fever vaccination. On the study more broadly: Preparing low-cell-number fractions relied on SMART-Seq v4 Ultra Low Input.

As concerns this clonotype: The antigen remains unidentified.

This CDR3 contains 15 residues. Trimming took off 0 bases at V and 4 bases at J, with 13 bases between the two ends. The germline V gene encodes CDR1 SGHRS and CDR2 YFSETQ. They built TCR cDNA with 5'RACE template switching, a step that put in a universal primer site and UMIs. TCRdb fed the 5' RACE reads into MiXCR, producing one record per CDR3 protein. Among about 500,000 distinct CDR3 sequences, around 16% were seen once, and the ten largest hold 15% to 20%. Study-level findings and limits: From the bulk population, abundant clonotypes could contaminate and appear within FACS-sorted repertoires. Most primary-vaccination clones recurred post-booster (approximately 96% CD4, 88% CD8).

The source of this sequence is a man aged 18 to 29 who received the YFV17D yellow fever vaccine. Sequencing was performed on PBMCs, taken about 5 days after the first yellow fever vaccination. V is TRBV5-1 and J is TRBJ2-5, with D perhaps matching TRBD1 (6 bases). The CDR3 sequence is CASSLATGKGETQYF. CDR3 DNA sequence: TGCGCCAGCAGCTTGGCCACAGGGAAGGGAGAGACCCAGTACTTC. The variable domain in full, with the rest retrieved from reference TRBV5-1 and TRBJ2-5, is KAGVTQTPRYLIKTRGQQVTLSCSPISGHRSVSWYQQTPGQGLQFLFEYFSETQRNKGNFPGRFSGRQFSNSRSEMNVSTLELGDSALYLCASSLATGKGETQYFGPGTRLLVL.